The entry below describes one T cell receptor beta chain. Antigen: not known. The germline gives CDR1 SGHDN, CDR2 FVKESK. This CDR3 contains 14 residues. Trimming took 1 base from V and 1 from J, leaving 7 bases between them. This specimen belongs to a study of cytomegalovirus exposure and HLA in healthy donors. Study-wide findings and caveats: TCR beta V- and J-gene trimming was later associated with a missense DCLRE1C variant. Later examination showed HLA-associated TCR beta chains had greater clonal expansion than equally common others. According to a later analysis, most TCR beta chains associated with CMV appeared HLA-restricted.

Primers for the PCR totalled 60 Vbeta and 13 Jbeta. Sequencing used immunoSEQ multiplex PCR; TCRdb keeps in-frame clones, though not all of them. The sample consists of 13,000 to 15,000 clones, roughly 64% of them appearing once. The sequence derives from a woman aged 45-65 years in good health and CMV-seropositive. V is TRBV14 and J is TRBJ1-1; D call uncertain. Specimen: PBMCs. The CDR3 loop is CASSQVSGNTEAFF. The DNA for the CDR3 is TGTGCCAGCAGCCAAGTTTCAGGGAACACTGAAGCTTTCTTT.